Given below is one TCR beta chain in context. Its antigen is still unknown. This entry comes from a study of cytomegalovirus exposure and HLA in healthy donors. Findings and limits, study-wide: Sequencing depth across donors, presence/absence analyses assumed, was roughly uniform. Beyond CMV serostatus, there was no information to go on about immune exposure. Sequence variants that were highly shared formed a cluster that was likely a sequencing artifact. It was reported that TCR beta sequences correctly inferred the HLA-A and HLA-B alleles for most subjects.

This CDR3 comprises 12 residues. The V gene end was trimmed by 3 bases and the J gene end by 8 bases; junction bases not matched to a gene: 2. Per germline, CDR1 LNHNV and CDR2 YYDKDF (reference sequence). A multiplex PCR was run with 60 Vbeta primers and 13 Jbeta primers. Clones were sequenced by immunoSEQ multiplex PCR, and TCRdb holds only the in-frame ones, with some missing. The data show approximately 130,000 clones, around four fifths seen once. Sequences were obtained from PBMCs. V usage is TRBV15 and J usage is TRBJ2-7; TRBD1 aligns across 9 bases. The sequence came from a middle-aged woman in good health and CMV-seronegative. DNA for the CDR3: TGTGCCACCAGCAGCGGACAGGGGAAGCAGTACTTC. Translated, it gives CATSSGQGKQYF.